This TCR beta chain was recorded in a study of blood T cell repertoires in COVID-19. At the level of the study: Sites across the United States, Italy and Spain contributed samples from acute and convalescent COVID-19.

Profiled with immunoSEQ multiplex PCR; TCRdb holds only in-frame clones, not every one. The data show just under 60,000 clones, 70% to 90% seen once. The clonotype was recovered from a man aged 55 to 69 with acute or convalescent COVID-19. The sequenced sample consisted of peripheral blood.

The DNA of the CDR3 is TGTGCCAGCACTTTATCTCCGGTCGGGGAGCTGTTTTTT. Its translation is CASTLSPVGELFF. The J gene is TRBJ2-2, the V gene TRBV9; no firm D call. CDR1 and CDR2 from the germline V gene are SGDLS and YYNGEE. The CDR3 has 13 residues. V was clipped by 6 bases and J by 7 bases, with 13 bases between them.